Below, 2 T cell receptor beta chains from the same sample are listed, as sequenced in a study of OX40 agonist ivuxolimab in advanced cancers. Profiling relied on immunoSEQ multiplex PCR, and the TCRdb table lists in-frame clones only, not all of them. Here the sample spans roughly 60,000 clones, approximately 84% being singletons. Sequenced here: CD4+ or CD8+ T cells sorted from blood, sampled in a trial of the OX40 agonist ivuxolimab. These receptors were taken from an adult with an advanced solid tumor such as melanoma, head and neck, liver or kidney cancer.

The chain uses TRBV11-2 and TRBJ2-7; tentative D call: TRBD2 (5 bases). The CDR3 loop spans 14 amino acids. With 8 bases removed from V and 2 bases from J, the gap between germline ends came to 16 bases. CDR1 is SGHAT, CDR2 FQNNGV, per germline. This chain's CDR3 is CASQLAGQAYEQYF. As DNA, the CDR3 is TGTGCCAGCCAGCTAGCCGGTCAGGCCTACGAGCAGTACTTC.

The V and J genes are TRBV10-3 and TRBJ2-6; 7 nucleotides match TRBD1. This CDR3 is built from 17 residues. Germline V gene data show CDR1 as ENHRY and CDR2 as SYGVKD. The trim removed 2 bases at V and 0 bases at J, leaving 4 bases unmatched. In nucleotides, the CDR3 is TGTGCCATCAGTGAGAATGGACAGGCCTCTGGGGCCAACGTCCTGACTTTC. This codes for CAISENGQASGANVLTF.